The 29 T cell receptor beta chains listed next were all sequenced from one sample in a study of blood T cell repertoires in COVID-19. Here immunoSEQ multiplex PCR was the method, and the copy in TCRdb shows in-frame clones only, minus some. Here the sample spans 150,000 to 200,000 clones, about 88% being singletons. The material sequenced was peripheral blood. All receptors derive from a man in his sixties or seventies with active or convalescent COVID-19.

The chain recombines TRBV14 with TRBJ1-5, with a weak D call TRBD1 (5 bases). Trimming stripped 5 bases from V and 2 bases from J, with 7 bases between. Germline V gives CDR1 SGHDN, CDR2 FVKESK. The CDR3 has 13 amino acids. The CDR3 protein is CASSAGGNQPQHF. The CDR3 DNA sequence: TGTGCCAGCAGCGCGGGGGGCAATCAGCCCCAGCATTTT.

V gene TRBV15 combines with J gene TRBJ2-5, with D perhaps TRBD1 (5 bases). Germline V CDR1 and CDR2: LNHNV, YYDKDF (reference sequence). This CDR3 is 15 amino acids long. V was trimmed by 5 bases and J by 2 bases, leaving 15 bases between them. Written as DNA, the CDR3 is TGTGCCACCAGCCCAGCTAGTGGGGCGCAAGAGACCCAGTACTTC. This translates into CATSPASGAQETQYF.

The chain joins TRBV9 to TRBJ1-5; D gene uncertain. V shed 3 bases and J shed 9 bases, with 10 bases lying between them. The germline V gene has CDR1 SGDLS and CDR2 YYNGEE. This CDR3 comprises 12 residues. The CDR3 coding sequence is TGTGCCAGCAGCGCTTCCCGTCGGCCCCAGCATTTT. Protein sequence: CASSASRRPQHF.

The V gene is TRBV28, the J gene TRBJ2-1, with 9 bases fitting TRBD2. CDR3 length: 15 residues. Losses at the gene ends were 6 bases for V and 8 bases for J; bases not matched to a gene: 11. Germline-derived CDR1 and CDR2 are MDHEN and SYDVKM. This chain's CDR3 is CASSLLIAGVDEQFF. The DNA for the CDR3 is TGTGCCAGCAGCCTACTTATAGCGGGAGTGGATGAGCAGTTCTTC. The full variable domain, with the rest looked up from reference TRBV28 and TRBJ2-1, is DVKVTQSSRYLVKRTGEKVFLECVQDMDHENMFWYRQDPGLGLRLIYFSYDVKMKEKGDIPEGYSVSREKKERFSLILESASTNQTSMYLCASSLLIAGVDEQFFGPGTRLTVL.

The CDR3 DNA reads as TGTGCCAGCAGAAACGACAGAGCTAATTCACCCCTCCACTTT. It encodes CASRNDRANSPLHF. The chain carries TRBV28 and TRBJ1-6; possible D gene TRBD1, 5 bases. This CDR3 has 14 residues. Germline assignment: CDR1 MDHEN and CDR2 SYDVKM. V was shortened by 6 bases and J by 6 bases, with 12 bases between the two germline ends. Full variable domain (remainder filled in from reference TRBV28 and TRBJ1-6): DVKVTQSSRYLVKRTGEKVFLECVQDMDHENMFWYRQDPGLGLRLIYFSYDVKMKEKGDIPEGYSVSREKKERFSLILESASTNQTSMYLCASRNDRANSPLHFGNGTRLTVT.

The V and J genes are TRBV5-6 and TRBJ1-2, with D maybe TRBD1 (6 bases). Trimming left V 0 bases short and J 8 bases short, with 11 bases between. The CDR3 sequence is 13 residues long. CDR1 is SGHDT and CDR2 is YYEEEE in the germline V gene. CDR3 sequence: CASSLGQGRGYTF. As DNA, the CDR3 is TGTGCCAGCAGCTTGGGGCAGGGGAGAGGCTACACCTTC. The full variable domain, with the rest looked up from reference TRBV5-6 and TRBJ1-2, is DAGVTQSPTHLIKTRGQQVTLRCSPKSGHDTVSWYQQALGQGPQFIFQYYEEEERQRGNFPDRFSGHQFPNYSSELNVNALLLGDSALYLCASSLGQGRGYTFGSGTRLTVV.

The gene calls are TRBV7-6 and TRBJ1-5, with D maybe TRBD1 (6 bases). Trimming cost V 2 bases and J 7 bases, with 15 bases left between them. CDR3 length: 15 amino acids. CDR1 and CDR2 from the germline V gene are SGHVS and FNYEAQ. This CDR3 is CASSLSPRGEQPQHF. The CDR3 nucleotides are TGTGCCAGCAGCTTATCCCCCAGGGGTGAACAGCCCCAGCATTTT.

V and J are TRBV6-6 and TRBJ2-1, with 8 bases lining up with TRBD2. Germline loops: CDR1 MNHNY, CDR2 SVGAGI (reference sequence). The CDR3 extends over 15 amino acids. V lost 2 bases and J lost 8; bases outside the gene matches: 8. The CDR3 sequence is CASSYQERGGHEQFF. CDR3 coding DNA: TGTGCCAGCAGTTACCAGGAACGGGGGGGTCATGAGCAGTTCTTC.

V gene TRBV2 combines with J gene TRBJ1-3; no firm D call. Germline CDR1 and CDR2: SNHLY and FYNNEI. The CDR3 consists of 12 residues. Deletions cut 3 bases from V and 4 bases from J, with 4 bases between. The CDR3 DNA follows: TGTGCCAGCAGTGAGGAGGGAAACACCATATATTTT. As protein: CASSEEGNTIYF.

The chain links TRBV15 to TRBJ1-4; 10 bases are shared with TRBD1. Trimming took 0 bases from V and 13 from J; bases not matched to a gene: 5. The CDR3 contains 14 residues. Germline V gene data show CDR1 as LNHNV and CDR2 as YYDKDF (reference sequence). This chain's CDR3 is CATSREGQGTLLFF. The CDR3 DNA follows: TGTGCCACCAGCAGAGAGGGACAGGGGACCCTACTGTTTTTT.

This rearrangement joins TRBV7-6 to TRBJ2-3; 7 nucleotides line up with TRBD2. V lost 2 bases, J lost 3 bases, and 11 bases stayed unmatched. Germline V gene data show CDR1 as SGHVS and CDR2 as FNYEAQ. This CDR3 has 17 residues. The CDR3 loop is CASSLSFAGAVTDTQYF. In DNA form, the CDR3 reads TGTGCCAGCAGCTTAAGTTTTGCGGGAGCGGTGACAGATACGCAGTATTTT.

This chain joins TRBV5-6 and TRBJ1-2; TRBD1 matches at 8 bases. This CDR3 contains 15 residues. V shed 2 bases and J 4 bases; nucleotides not matched to a gene: 7. Germline CDR1 and CDR2: SGHDT and YYEEEE. As DNA, the CDR3 is TGTGCCAGCAGCTTCCTCGGACAGGGTGGCTATGGCTACACCTTC. Protein: CASSFLGQGGYGYTF.

This clone was recorded only once. The CDR3 DNA reads as TGTGCCAGTAGCGCGCGGCTGTCTTTTAATGAAAAACTGTTTTTT. Amino acid sequence: CASSARLSFNEKLFF. The chain employs TRBV19 and TRBJ1-4, with D hard to call. Germline V gene lookup returns CDR1 LNHDA and CDR2 SQIVND (reference sequence). The CDR3 length is 15 residues. The V end lost 6 bases, the J end lost 4 bases, and 15 bases lay between the germline ends.

The rearrangement links TRBV2 to TRBJ2-3; TRBD2 might be the D (7 bases). V lost 6 bases and J 2 bases, leaving 15 bases between the germline ends. Per germline, CDR1 SNHLY and CDR2 FYNNEI. There are 15 residues in the CDR3. DNA of the CDR3: TGTGCCAGCAGGCCCTTTGCGGGGGCCACAGATACGCAGTATTTT. This codes for CASRPFAGATDTQYF. Full variable domain (missing parts from reference TRBV2 and TRBJ2-3): EPEVTQTPSHQVTQMGQEVILRCVPISNHLYFYWYRQILGQKVEFLVSFYNNEISEKSEIFDDQFSVERPDGSNFTLKIRSTKLEDSAMYFCASRPFAGATDTQYFGPGTRLTVL.

V gene TRBV27 combines with J gene TRBJ1-5; possibly TRBD1 for D (5 bases). This CDR3 is 15 amino acids long. Trimming took 3 bases from V and 6 from J, leaving 15 bases between them. Per germline, CDR1 MNHEY and CDR2 SMNVEV (reference sequence). In DNA, the CDR3 is TGTGCCAGCAGTTTTGGGGCGGAGGGGCGTCAGCCCCAGCATTTT. Translation: CASSFGAEGRQPQHF.

The chain joins TRBV6-2 or TRBV6-3 to TRBJ2-7, with D perhaps TRBD1 (6 bases). V lost 2 bases, J lost 6 bases, and 11 bases lay in between. The CDR3 totals 13 residues. Per germline, CDR1 MNHEY and CDR2 SVGEGT. The CDR3 DNA is TGTGCCAGCAGTTACACGGACAGTTTCGAGCAGTACTTC. It yields the protein CASSYTDSFEQYF.

The chain uses TRBV29-1 and TRBJ1-1, with a possible D match to TRBD1 (6 bases). The CDR3 is made up of 12 amino acids. V lost 0 bases and J lost 8, with 10 bases in between. Per the germline V gene, CDR1 is SQVTM and CDR2 is ANQGSEA. The CDR3 region is CSVEEWTEEAFF. Written as DNA, the CDR3 is TGCAGCGTTGAAGAATGGACAGAAGAAGCTTTCTTT.

This clone was recorded once. CDR3 in amino acids: CASRRQGENQPQHF. The CDR3 DNA reads as TGCGCCAGCAGGCGACAGGGTGAGAATCAGCCCCAGCATTTT. The rearrangement uses TRBV10-2 and TRBJ1-5, with TRBD1 identical over 7 bases. The CDR3 covers 14 residues. Germline CDR1 is WSHSY and CDR2 is SAAADI. The V segment lost 6 bases and the J segment 4 bases; nucleotides outside the gene matches: 6.

This chain connects TRBV7-9 to TRBJ2-2; 8 bases align to TRBD2. The CDR3 consists of 18 residues. After removal of 3 bases from V and 8 bases from J, the junction contained 17 bases not matched to a gene. Per germline, CDR1 SEHNR and CDR2 FQNEAQ (reference sequence). In DNA form, the CDR3 reads TGTGCCAGCAGCTTGGGAATAGGTAGCGGGACACGCAGTGGGGAGCTGTTTTTT. It codes for CASSLGIGSGTRSGELFF.

The gene calls are TRBV28 and TRBJ1-2; 8 bases are a match to TRBD1. This CDR3 is 14 amino acids long. Trimming at V came to 6 bases and at J to 8 bases, leaving 11 bases not matched to a gene. The germline CDR1 and CDR2 sequences are MDHEN and SYDVKM. CDR3 DNA: TGTGCCAGCAGCAAGGACAGGGTCTTCCACGGCTACACCTTC. Translation gives CASSKDRVFHGYTF.

The gene calls are TRBV5-1 and TRBJ2-5; D is possibly TRBD1 (6 bases). The V and J ends lost 3 bases and 5 bases respectively, with 17 bases between them. Looked up from germline, CDR1 is SGHRS and CDR2 is YFSETQ. The CDR3 covers 15 residues. In DNA form, the CDR3 reads TGCGCCAGCAGCTCAGGATCAGCCCAGGGGGAGACCCAGTACTTC. Its translation is CASSSGSAQGETQYF.

This clone occurred once. The chain joins TRBV7-9 to TRBJ1-5; D is unresolved. The germline V gene encodes CDR1 SEHNR and CDR2 FQNEAQ (reference sequence). V was cut by 4 bases and J by 9 bases, with 10 bases left in between. The CDR3 runs to 12 residues. The CDR3 spells CASSSDPGPQHF. CDR3 DNA sequence: TGTGCCAGCAGCTCAGATCCGGGGCCCCAGCATTTT.

This clone was counted a single time. This rearrangement joins TRBV5-1 to TRBJ2-1, with 7 bases that match TRBD2. CDR1 and CDR2 from the germline V gene are SGHRS and YFSETQ. V gave up 0 bases and J gave up 0 bases; unmatched junction bases: 6. CDR3 length: 17 amino acids. The CDR3 region is CASSLAIAGSSYNEQFF. DNA for the CDR3: TGCGCCAGCAGCTTGGCGATAGCGGGTTCCTCCTACAATGAGCAGTTCTTC. The variable domain in full, with the rest retrieved from reference TRBV5-1 and TRBJ2-1, is KAGVTQTPRYLIKTRGQQVTLSCSPISGHRSVSWYQQTPGQGLQFLFEYFSETQRNKGNFPGRFSGRQFSNSRSEMNVSTLELGDSALYLCASSLAIAGSSYNEQFFGPGTRLTVL.

This chain links TRBV9 with TRBJ2-5, with TRBD2 as a possible D gene (6 bases). The CDR3 loop spans 14 amino acids. Germline values: CDR1 SGDLS, CDR2 YYNGEE. V was pared by 1 base and J by 4 bases, with 11 bases between. The CDR3 loop reads CASSVRAGRETQYF. In DNA form, the CDR3 reads TGTGCCAGCAGCGTACGAGCGGGCCGAGAGACCCAGTACTTC. Together with reference TRBV9 and TRBJ2-5, the CDR3 gives the full variable domain: DSGVTQTPKHLITATGQRVTLRCSPRSGDLSVYWYQQSLDQGLQFLIQYYNGEERAKGNILERFSAQQFPDLHSELNLSSLELGDSALYFCASSVRAGRETQYFGPGTRLLVL.

The rearrangement uses TRBV25-1 and TRBJ1-1; 7 bases map to TRBD1. This CDR3 spans 15 amino acids. CDR1 and CDR2 from the germline V gene are MGHDK and SYGVNS. The junction had 11 bases not matched to a gene; V was cut back by 6 bases and J by 4 bases. CDR3 DNA: TGTGCCAGCAGGGACACAGGGGTTTACCGCACTGAAGCTTTCTTT. Its protein is CASRDTGVYRTEAFF.

The gene calls are TRBV7-8 and TRBJ1-5, with 7 positions matching TRBD1. Germline V lookup: CDR1 SGHVS, CDR2 FQNEAQ. The CDR3 extends over 15 amino acids. V lost 4 bases, J lost 5 bases, and 8 bases stayed unmatched. The CDR3 DNA follows: TGTGCCAGCAGCTCCGACAGGGAATCGTATCAGCCCCAGCATTTT. It codes for CASSSDRESYQPQHF.

The gene calls are TRBV19 and TRBJ1-6; the D is unclear. This CDR3 contains 14 residues. Germline V gene lookup returns CDR1 LNHDA and CDR2 SQIVND (reference sequence). DNA of the CDR3: TGTGGGAGCAGCCGAGACGATTATAATTCACCCCTCCACTTT. Its protein is CGSSRDDYNSPLHF.

The V call is TRBV29-1, the J call TRBJ2-7; 9 nucleotides line up with TRBD1. This CDR3 has 15 residues. In germline, CDR1 is SQVTM, CDR2 ANQGSEA. Trimming took 3 bases from V and 2 from J; bases not matched to a gene: 8. The CDR3: CSVDRRDRDTYEQYF. DNA for the CDR3: TGCAGCGTTGACCGCCGGGACAGGGATACCTACGAGCAGTACTTC.

The chain recombines TRBV11-2 with TRBJ2-2; 7 positions agree with TRBD2. Germline V gene data show CDR1 as SGHAT and CDR2 as FQNNGV. J gave up 6 bases and V 3 bases, and 1 base lay outside the gene matches. CDR3 size: 13 residues. DNA for the CDR3: TGTGCCAGCAGCTTGCGGGAGTCCGGGGAGCTGTTTTTT. Translated: CASSLRESGELFF.